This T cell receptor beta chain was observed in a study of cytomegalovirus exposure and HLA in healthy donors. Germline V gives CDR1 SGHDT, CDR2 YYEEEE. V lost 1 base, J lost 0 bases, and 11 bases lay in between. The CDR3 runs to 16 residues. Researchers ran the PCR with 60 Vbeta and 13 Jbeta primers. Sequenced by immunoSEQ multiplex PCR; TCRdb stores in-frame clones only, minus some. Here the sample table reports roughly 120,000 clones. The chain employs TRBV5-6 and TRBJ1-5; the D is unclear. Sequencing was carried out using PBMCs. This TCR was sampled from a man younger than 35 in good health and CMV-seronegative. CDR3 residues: CASSLRRAHSNQPQHF. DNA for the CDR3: TGTGCCAGCAGCTTGAGGAGAGCTCATAGCAATCAGCCCCAGCATTTT.